This TCR beta chain stems from a study of shared clonotypes between healthy human individuals. Here immunoSEQ multiplex PCR was the method, and the copy in TCRdb shows in-frame clones only, minus some. The sample consists of a few hundred thousand clones, roughly 85% of them appearing once. CDR3 size: 16 residues. The germline gives CDR1 SGHTA, CDR2 FQGNSA. With 1 base clipped from V and 5 bases from J, the junction kept 6 bases outside the gene matches. The donors, all of them Caucasian adults, lived in Nashville, Tennessee. This chain joins TRBV7-2 and TRBJ2-5, with 11 positions matching TRBD2. Sequenced: PBMCs. The clonotype comes from a woman in her 40s in good health. Some clones in this sample may be carry-over from other donors' samples. CDR3 DNA: TGTGCCAGCAGCTTAGAACTAGCGGGAGTGGGGGAGACCCAGTACTTC. This codes for CASSLELAGVGETQYF.